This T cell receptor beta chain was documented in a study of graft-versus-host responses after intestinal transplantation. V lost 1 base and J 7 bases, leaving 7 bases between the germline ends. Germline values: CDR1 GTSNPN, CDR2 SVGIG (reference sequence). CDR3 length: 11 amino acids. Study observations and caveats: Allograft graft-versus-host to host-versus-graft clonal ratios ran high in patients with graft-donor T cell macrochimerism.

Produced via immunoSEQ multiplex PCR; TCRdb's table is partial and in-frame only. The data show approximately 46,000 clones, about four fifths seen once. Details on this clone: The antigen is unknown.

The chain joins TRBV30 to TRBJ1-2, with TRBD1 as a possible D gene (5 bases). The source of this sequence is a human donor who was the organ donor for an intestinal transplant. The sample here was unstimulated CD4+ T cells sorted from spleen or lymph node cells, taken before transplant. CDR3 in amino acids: CAWSGGAGYTF. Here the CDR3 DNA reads TGTGCCTGGAGTGGGGGCGCTGGCTACACCTTC. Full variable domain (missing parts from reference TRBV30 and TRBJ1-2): SQTIHQWPATLVQPVGSPLSLECTVEGTSNPNLYWYRQAAGRGLQLLFYSVGIGQISSEVPQNLSASRPQDRQFILSSKKLLLSDSGFYLCAWSGGAGYTFGSGTRLTVV.